These 30 T cell receptor beta chains were all obtained from the same sample, sequenced in a study of T cell responses to AZD1222 COVID-19 vaccine. Profiling relied on immunoSEQ multiplex PCR, and the TCRdb table lists in-frame clones only, not all of them. Of 100,000 to 130,000 clones in the sample, roughly 90% were seen once. The sequencing here drew on peripheral blood, taken 28 days after the second AZD1222 dose. These receptors were collected from an adult who received the AZD1222 COVID-19 vaccine.

The chain recombines TRBV3-1 (or the pseudogene TRBV3-2) with TRBJ2-7, with D uncertain. The CDR3 runs 15 residues. Germline loops: CDR1 LGHDT, CDR2 YNNKEL (reference sequence). V lost 1 base to trimming and J lost 3 bases, with 13 bases between them. In DNA form, the CDR3 reads TGTGCCAGCAGCCAAGTCCTTTCACCGGGCTACGAGCAGTACTTC. Its translation: CASSQVLSPGYEQYF.

This sequence joins TRBV7-6 and TRBJ2-1, with 10 bases fitting TRBD2. The V gene end was trimmed by 1 base and the J gene end by 9 bases; junction bases not matched to a gene: 12. CDR1 and CDR2 from the germline V gene are SGHVS and FNYEAQ. This CDR3 contains 17 residues. CDR3 sequence reads: CASSLVVPGTSVSEQFF. For the CDR3, the DNA is TGTGCCAGCAGCTTAGTAGTTCCGGGGACTAGCGTTAGTGAGCAGTTCTTC.

The CDR3 here is CASSLRLAPYNEQFF. The CDR3 DNA reads TGTGCCAGCAGCTTAAGACTAGCCCCCTACAATGAGCAGTTCTTC. The genes are TRBV11-3 and TRBJ2-1; 7 bases agree with TRBD2. The CDR3 extends over 15 amino acids. V was clipped by 2 bases and J by 2 bases; unmatched bases: 3. Germline lookup yields CDR1 SGHNT and CDR2 YENEEA. The entire variable domain, with the rest obtained from reference TRBV11-3 and TRBJ2-1, is as follows: EAGVVQSPRYKIIEKKQPVAFWCNPISGHNTLYWYLQNLGQGPELLIRYENEEAVDDSQLPKDRFSAERLKGVDSTLKIQPAELGDSAVYLCASSLRLAPYNEQFFGPGTRLTVL.

The gene calls are TRBV29-1 and TRBJ2-2; D is perhaps TRBD2 (6 bases). The V end lost 7 bases, the J end lost 4 bases, and 13 bases lay between the germline ends. The CDR3 sequence is 13 residues long. Looked up from germline, CDR1 is SQVTM and CDR2 is ANQGSEA. The CDR3 region has the DNA TGCAGCGCCAGTGGGGGGATCACCGGGGAGCTGTTTTTT. This gives the protein CSASGGITGELFF.

The chain couples TRBV7-3 to TRBJ2-5; TRBD2 matches at 13 bases. CDR3 length: 17 amino acids. The J segment lost 5 bases and the V segment lost 5 bases, leaving 11 bases of the junction unmatched. The germline CDR1 and CDR2 sequences are SGHTA and FQGTGA. This CDR3 reads CASSQGTSGALPETQYF. CDR3 in DNA: TGTGCCAGCAGCCAAGGGACTAGCGGGGCCCTCCCGGAGACCCAGTACTTC.

The CDR3 here is CASGTRQDEQFF. The CDR3 nucleotides are TGTGCCAGCGGGACCAGGCAGGACGAGCAGTTCTTC. The J gene is TRBJ2-1, the V gene TRBV11-3; D may correspond to TRBD1 or TRBD2 (5 bases each). There are 12 residues in the CDR3. Germline V gene data show CDR1 as SGHNT and CDR2 as YENEEA. V was pared by 8 bases and J by 10 bases, with 15 bases between.

The rearrangement links TRBV5-1 to TRBJ2-1, with D tentatively TRBD1 or TRBD2 (5 bases each). V lost 4 bases and J lost 0, with 11 bases in between. Germline CDR1 and CDR2: SGHRS and YFSETQ. The CDR3 extends over 15 amino acids. The chain's CDR3 is CASSMKGSSYNEQFF. DNA for the CDR3: TGCGCCAGCAGCATGAAGGGGAGCTCCTACAATGAGCAGTTCTTC.

V usage is TRBV16 and J usage is TRBJ2-7, with unresolved D. Trimming pared 4 bases from V and 3 bases from J, leaving 10 bases between. The CDR3 sequence is 13 residues long. CDR1 and CDR2 from the germline V gene are KGHSY and FQNENV. The CDR3 nucleotides read TGTGCCAGCAGCCCCCGACCCCTCTACGAGCAGTACTTC. Protein product: CASSPRPLYEQYF.

The chain joins TRBV28 to TRBJ1-1; D ambiguous. V gave up 10 bases and J gave up 0 bases, with 9 bases separating them. The CDR3 has 12 residues. The germline CDR1 and CDR2 sequences are MDHEN and SYDVKM. This chain's CDR3 is CATRGLNTEAFF. CDR3 DNA: TGTGCCACCCGGGGATTGAACACTGAAGCTTTCTTT.

V and J are TRBV5-1 and TRBJ1-6; D not certain. Trimming took 0 bases from V and 7 from J, leaving 5 bases between them. Germline V gene sequence: CDR1 SGHRS, CDR2 YFSETQ. The CDR3 runs to 13 residues. The DNA for the CDR3 is TGCGCCAGCAGCTTGGCAGAGAATTCACCCCTCCACTTT. Amino acid sequence: CASSLAENSPLHF.

The V and J genes are TRBV10-1 and TRBJ2-3, with D possibly called TRBD1 or TRBD2 (6 bases each). CDR3 size: 23 residues. Trimming shortened V by 5 bases and J by 0 bases, and 36 bases separated the two germline ends. Germline lookup yields CDR1 WNHNN and CDR2 SYGVQD (reference sequence). The CDR3 region has the DNA TGCGCCAGCAGTAATACAATATACGGCGAGACCGGCGGAAGGGGGGATAGCACAGATACGCAGTATTTT. Encoded protein: CASSNTIYGETGGRGDSTDTQYF.

This rearrangement joins TRBV19 to TRBJ2-2; 9 bases align to TRBD1. The ends lost 6 bases at V and 7 bases at J; junction bases unmatched: 9. The CDR3 loop spans 15 amino acids. CDR1 LNHDA and CDR2 SQIVND come from the germline V gene (reference sequence). This chain's CDR3 is CASRLLQGAVGELFF. The CDR3 DNA reads as TGTGCCAGTAGGCTTCTACAGGGGGCCGTCGGGGAGCTGTTTTTT.

This chain connects TRBV28 to TRBJ1-1; D unresolved. V was pared by 6 bases and J by 5 bases, with 13 bases between. This CDR3 region has 13 residues. Germline CDR1 MDHEN, CDR2 SYDVKM. CDR3 DNA: TGTGCCAGCAGGACGAGTTTTCGGACTGAAGCTTTCTTT. Its protein is CASRTSFRTEAFF. Drawing the rest from reference TRBV28 and TRBJ1-1, the complete variable domain is DVKVTQSSRYLVKRTGEKVFLECVQDMDHENMFWYRQDPGLGLRLIYFSYDVKMKEKGDIPEGYSVSREKKERFSLILESASTNQTSMYLCASRTSFRTEAFFGQGTRLTVV.

The chain is built from TRBV12-5 and TRBJ2-4; a possible D gene is TRBD1 (6 bases). The germline V and J ends were trimmed by 6 bases and 5 bases, with 14 bases remaining between them. Germline values: CDR1 LGHNT, CDR2 FRNRAP. The CDR3 is 14 amino acids. CDR3 coding DNA: TGTGCTAGTGGCCCGGGACACCTCCAAAACATTCAGTACTTC. Its protein product is CASGPGHLQNIQYF.

The chain recombines TRBV10-3 with TRBJ2-2; D tentatively fits TRBD1 or TRBD2 (6 bases each). Trimming left V 7 bases short and J 0 bases short, with 9 bases between. The CDR3 loop spans 14 amino acids. CDR1 is ENHRY, CDR2 SYGVKD, per germline. CDR3 DNA: TGTGCCATCACCGGGGGCGCGAACACCGGGGAGCTGTTTTTT. It encodes CAITGGANTGELFF.

This chain uses TRBV4-2 with TRBJ2-3; 7 positions match TRBD1. Germline assignment: CDR1 LGHNA and CDR2 YNFKEQ. The length of the CDR3 is 17 residues. V lost 4 bases to trimming and J lost 0 bases; unmatched junction nucleotides: 10. The CDR3 DNA reads as TGTGCCAGCAGCCTTTCTCCCGGGACAGTGAGCACAGATACGCAGTATTTT. Residues: CASSLSPGTVSTDTQYF.

This sequence joins TRBV4-1 and TRBJ2-4; D might be TRBD2 (6 bases). CDR3 length: 18 residues. Germline CDR1 is MGHRA and CDR2 is YSYEKL. Trimming left V 0 bases short and J 3 bases short, with 18 bases between. In DNA form, the CDR3 reads TGCGCCAGCAGCCAAGATCAGGAGGGGCGCCTACTCAAAAACATTCAGTACTTC. Translation gives CASSQDQEGRLLKNIQYF.

This clone was picked up one time. The chain combines TRBV4-3 with TRBJ1-5, with unresolved D. CDR1 and CDR2 (germline): LGHNA, YSLEER. Trimming took off 5 bases at V and 3 bases at J, with 8 bases between the two ends. The CDR3 covers 13 residues. CDR3: CASSSEFNQPQHF. CDR3 nucleotide sequence: TGCGCCAGCAGCTCGGAGTTCAATCAGCCCCAGCATTTT.

A single count supports this clone. The rearrangement joins TRBV6-5 to TRBJ1-1; D is unresolved. This CDR3 has 13 amino acids. Per the germline V gene, CDR1 is MNHEY and CDR2 is SVGAGI. Trimming removed 0 bases from V and 8 bases from J, with 10 bases in between. The CDR3 DNA sequence: TGTGCCAGCAGTTACTCCTCTGGTCGCGAAGCTTTCTTT. Translating gives CASSYSSGREAFF.

For this clone: Other DNA sequences in this specimen translate into the identical CDR3. The V and J genes are TRBV15 and TRBJ2-7, with no clear D. V gave up 0 bases and J gave up 0 bases, with 6 bases separating them. CDR3 length: 14 residues. From germline, CDR1 is LNHNV and CDR2 YYDKDF (reference sequence). CDR3 sequence: CATSRDRSSYEQYF. CDR3 sequence (DNA): TGTGCCACCAGCAGAGACAGGTCCTCCTACGAGCAGTACTTC.

This chain connects TRBV24-1 to TRBJ1-2; TRBD1 is a possible D gene (5 bases). The CDR3 covers 12 residues. V gave up 1 base and J gave up 6 bases, with 5 bases separating them. Germline lookup yields CDR1 KGHDR and CDR2 SFDVKD. Written as DNA, the CDR3 is TGTGCCACCAGTGATTTAGGGGATGGCTACACCTTC. Translated, it gives CATSDLGDGYTF.

The chain is built from TRBV5-6 and TRBJ2-7; 11 bases agree with TRBD1. Trimming cost V 6 bases and J 1 base; bases outside gene matches: 6. CDR3 length equals 15 residues. Germline V lookup: CDR1 SGHDT, CDR2 YYEEEE. The CDR3 loop reads CASTTDRGRSYEQYF. In DNA, the CDR3 is TGTGCCAGCACCACGGACAGGGGGCGTTCCTACGAGCAGTACTTC.

This rearrangement joins TRBV18 to TRBJ1-1; TRBD1 is a possible D gene (5 bases). Trimming stripped 0 bases from V and 1 base from J, with 9 bases between. The germline V gene encodes CDR1 KGHSH and CDR2 LQKENI. This CDR3 has 15 residues. For the CDR3, the DNA is TGTGCCAGCTCACCACCGAGCAGGGAGAACACTGAAGCTTTCTTT. Residues: CASSPPSRENTEAFF.

The J gene is TRBJ2-1, the V gene TRBV7-3, with 14 bases identical to TRBD2. In germline, CDR1 is SGHTA, CDR2 FQGTGA. The CDR3 loop spans 18 amino acids. Trimming removed 5 bases from V and 7 bases from J; junction bases left unmatched: 13. CDR3 nucleotides: TGTGCCAGCAGCGTGACAGGGGCCGGGACTAGCGGGAGAAATGAGCAGTTCTTC. It specifies CASSVTGAGTSGRNEQFF.

The rearrangement joins TRBV27 to TRBJ1-2; weak D call: TRBD1 (6 bases). Trimming pared 6 bases from V and 5 bases from J, leaving 19 bases between. Germline loops: CDR1 MNHEY, CDR2 SMNVEV (reference sequence). The CDR3 length is 15 residues. CDR3 region: CASSTAGHREYGYTF. The CDR3 DNA reads TGTGCCAGCAGCACCGCGGGACATCGGGAGTATGGCTACACCTTC.

CDR3 coding DNA: TGTGCCAGCAGCGTCGACAGCCACAATGAGCAGTTCTTC. Its translation: CASSVDSHNEQFF. This rearrangement joins TRBV9 to TRBJ2-1, with D possibly TRBD1 on 5 matching bases. Germline CDR1 SGDLS, CDR2 YYNGEE. V gave up 2 bases and J gave up 5 bases, with 8 bases separating them. The CDR3 spans 13 residues.

This sequence joins TRBV29-1 and TRBJ2-3, with D perhaps matching TRBD1 (7 bases). V was clipped by 7 bases and J by 2 bases, with 22 bases between them. Germline V gene sequence: CDR1 SQVTM, CDR2 ANQGSEA. The CDR3 covers 16 residues. CDR3 nucleotides: TGCAGCGGCACGGGAAGTGGAGGGGGCTCCACAGATACGCAGTATTTT. This gives the protein CSGTGSGGGSTDTQYF.

The chain uses TRBV19 and TRBJ1-6; TRBD1 might be the D (5 bases). The V end was cut by 3 bases, the J end by 7 bases, with 10 bases between. The CDR3 extends over 14 amino acids. Germline CDR1 is LNHDA and CDR2 is SQIVND (reference sequence). The CDR3 DNA reads TGTGCCAGTAGTATTGGTCAGGGAAATTCACCCCTCCACTTT. Its protein is CASSIGQGNSPLHF.

This chain links TRBV6-5 with TRBJ1-2, with D perhaps matching TRBD1 (6 bases). Deletions cut 6 bases from V and 4 bases from J, with 9 bases between. The CDR3 consists of 12 residues. Germline loops: CDR1 MNHEY, CDR2 SVGAGI. CDR3 bases: TGTGCCAGCAGCACAGGGTTCTATGGCTACACCTTC. It yields the protein CASSTGFYGYTF.

The V and J genes are TRBV29-1 and TRBJ1-1; 7 bases are shared with TRBD1. The V gene end was trimmed by 7 bases and the J gene end by 1 base; junction bases not matched to a gene: 6. CDR1 and CDR2 (germline): SQVTM, ANQGSEA. The CDR3 is made up of 13 amino acids. The CDR3 region is CSARGQENTEAFF. The DNA of the CDR3 is TGCAGCGCCCGAGGACAGGAGAACACTGAAGCTTTCTTT.